This TCR beta chain was captured by sequencing in a study of blood T cell repertoires in COVID-19. Study summary: The United States, Italy and Spain were the sources of the acute and convalescent COVID-19 samples. Sources were T cells, B-cell-depleted T cells, or PBMCs; the material itself was cDNA or gDNA.

Trimming left V 6 bases short and J 3 bases short, with 11 bases between. Germline lookup yields CDR1 MDHEN and CDR2 SYDVKM. The CDR3 extends over 14 amino acids. In the original processing: Using reference gene primer amplification, nucleated cell counts were estimated. The protocol was immunoSEQ multiplex PCR, while the TCRdb copy is restricted to in-frame clones and leaves out a portion. The V and J calls and the clone size are those of that table, but D and trimming were determined from the DNA. Of over 95,000 clones detected, 65% to 85% appear once; the ten largest clones hold around 2%. This sequence was found in a man between 65 and 80 years old with active or convalescent COVID-19. The chain employs TRBV28 and TRBJ1-4; TRBD1 might be the D (6 bases). Sample: peripheral blood. CDR3 in amino acids: CASRSGEPNEKLFF. DNA of the CDR3: TGTGCCAGCAGGTCAGGGGAGCCTAATGAAAAACTGTTTTTT. Complete variable domain (other parts from reference TRBV28 and TRBJ1-4): DVKVTQSSRYLVKRTGEKVFLECVQDMDHENMFWYRQDPGLGLRLIYFSYDVKMKEKGDIPEGYSVSREKKERFSLILESASTNQTSMYLCASRSGEPNEKLFFGSGTQLSVL.